This T cell receptor beta chain is from a study of blood T cell repertoires in COVID-19 (dated by TCRdb to about 2020). Broadly, across the study: Samples covering the acute and convalescent phases of COVID-19 were provided by collaborators in the United States, Italy and Spain. A freely available public database, intended as a resource for researchers studying the immune response to SARS-CoV-2, is where the repertoires were released. The samples were drawn from two sources: the first 160 participants of the ongoing ImmuneRACE study, and 1,000 to 1,500 subjects contributed by 6 global collaborators. Where HLA class I and class II types were available, the types were taken from metadata supplied by the sample provider, not from assay-based typing. The material from the prospective study consisted of cDNA or gDNA derived from T cells, B-cell-depleted T cells, or PBMCs. Sample metadata almost always included a de-identified subject ID, COVID-19 status, age in years and sex. The dataset comprised deeply sampled blood TCRbeta repertoires from subjects exposed to, actively infected with, or recovered from COVID-19. The paper's findings and limits, for the study overall: How much clinical and demographic metadata was included differed by source and by participant, and the metadata was provided uncurated.

The immunoSEQ Assay, a bias-controlled multiplex PCR, was used to amplify TCRbeta CDR3 regions from genomic DNA. The authors' pipeline ran thus. Nucleated cell counts per sample were estimated from amplification of reference gene primers within the assay. To quantify the absolute abundance of each unique TCRbeta CDR3 rearrangement, sequence reads were collapsed and filtered. For each sample, productive Simpson clonality was calculated as the square root of Simpson's diversity index over productive rearrangements. This is the immuneACCESS table as TCRdb keeps it, with only in-frame sequences that have V and J called. A part of the clones is gone; compared with another copy, unresolved V genes explain less than half, and the rest is unexplained. The V and J calls and the clone size are those of that table, but D and trimming were determined from the DNA. The sample has about 260,000 clones on record, approximately 87% of them singletons. The top ten clones comprise about 4.9% of the sample.

Points on this clone: Its antigen is unknown. The input lacks base qualities; no much larger clone sits a single base away.

CDR1 SGHVS and CDR2 FQNEAQ are derived from the germline V gene. The CDR3 goes from the cysteine to the phenylalanine over 15 residues. The sequence is cut down to CDR3 DNA, 45 bases in frame from base 1. Trimming leaves V shorter by 6 bases and J shorter by 3 bases, with the junction holding 8 bases beyond the gene matches. Another Seattle source contributed samples from volunteer blood donors who had recovered from COVID-19. The collaborating institutions used their own protocols to collect whole blood in K2EDTA tubes. For TCRbeta analysis, collaborator samples were shipped as frozen whole blood, as isolated PBMCs, or as DNA extracted from either sample type.

Sequencing was done on a sample of peripheral blood. The rearrangement joined TRBV7-8 to TRBJ2-7; 10 middle bases align to TRBD2. The receptor's source is a man aged 55 to 70 who had recovered from COVID-19. The CDR3 sequence is CASRTLASGSYEQYF. The sequence in DNA is TGTGCCAGCAGAACACTGGCTAGCGGGAGCTACGAGCAGTACTTC.